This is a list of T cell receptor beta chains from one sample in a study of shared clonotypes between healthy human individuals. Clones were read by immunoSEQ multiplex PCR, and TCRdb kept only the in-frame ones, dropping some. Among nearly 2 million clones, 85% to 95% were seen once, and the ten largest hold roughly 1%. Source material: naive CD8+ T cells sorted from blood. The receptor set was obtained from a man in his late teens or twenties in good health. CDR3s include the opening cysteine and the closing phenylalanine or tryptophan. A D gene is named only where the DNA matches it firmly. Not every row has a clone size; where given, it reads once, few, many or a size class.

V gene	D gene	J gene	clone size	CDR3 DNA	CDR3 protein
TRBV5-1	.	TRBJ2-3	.	TGCGCCAGCAGCTCCCCGTTAATCCCGGACTGGACAGATACGCAGTATTTT	CASSSPLIPDWTDTQYF
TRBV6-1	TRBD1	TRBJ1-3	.	TGTGCCAGCAGTGATGTCTGGACAGGGGCCTCTGGAAACACCATATATTTT	CASSDVWTGASGNTIYF
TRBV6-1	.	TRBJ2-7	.	TGTGCCAGCAGTGAAGGGGCGGCCAAAGTATTCGAGCAGTACTTC	CASSEGAAKVFEQYF
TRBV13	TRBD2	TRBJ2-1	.	TGTGCCAGCAGCGGATACGGGGGACTAGCGGGAGACGATGAGCAGTTCTTC	CASSGYGGLAGDDEQFF
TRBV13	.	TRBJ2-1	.	TGTGCCAGCAGCTTAGTCCAGGGTGGAAATGAGCAGTTCTTC	CASSLVQGGNEQFF
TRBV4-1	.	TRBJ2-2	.	TGCGCCAGCAGCCAGCCAGGGTGGGACACCGGGGAGCTGTTTTTT	CASSQPGWDTGELFF
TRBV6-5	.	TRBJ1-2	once	TGTGCCAGCAGTTACCAATCCCGGGAGCTTAACTATGGCTACACCTTC	CASSYQSRELNYGYTF
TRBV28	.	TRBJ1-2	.	TGTGCCAGCAGTTCCCCGGCTCAGGGGAGCTATGGCTACACCTTC	CASSSPAQGSYGYTF
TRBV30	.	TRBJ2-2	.	TGTGCCTGGAACCTACCCGGGGAGCTGTTTTTT	CAWNLPGELFF
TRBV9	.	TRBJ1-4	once	TGTGCCAGCAGCTCCGGGCCACCGAGTGAAAAACTGTTTTTT	CASSSGPPSEKLFF
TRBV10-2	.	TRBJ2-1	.	TGCGCCAGCAGTCATTCAAGCTCCTACAATGAGCAGTTCTTC	CASSHSSSYNEQFF
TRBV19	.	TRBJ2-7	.	TGTGCCAGTAGTATTCGGGCGGAGACCTACGAGCAGTACTTC	CASSIRAETYEQYF
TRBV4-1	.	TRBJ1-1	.	TGCGCCAGCAGCCAAGAGCCAGCCCTGAACACTGAAGCTTTCTTT	CASSQEPALNTEAFF
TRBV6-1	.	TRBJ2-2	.	TGTGCCAGCTTCCCGACAGGTCGTACCGGGGAGCTGTTTTTT	CASFPTGRTGELFF
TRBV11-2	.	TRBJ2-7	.	TGTGCCAGCAGCTTAGTTGGGGAGCATCCCTACGAGCAGTACTTC	CASSLVGEHPYEQYF
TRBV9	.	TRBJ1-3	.	TGTGCCAGCAGCGTAGCGGACAGCTCTGGAAACACCATATATTTT	CASSVADSSGNTIYF
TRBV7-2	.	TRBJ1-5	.	TGTGCCAGCAGCGTGGACAGCTATAGCAATCAGCCCCAGCATTTT	CASSVDSYSNQPQHF
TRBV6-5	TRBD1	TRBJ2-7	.	TGTGCCAGCAGTTACTCGGGGACAGGGGTCGAGCAGTACTTC	CASSYSGTGVEQYF
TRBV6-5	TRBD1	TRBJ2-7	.	TGTGCCAGCTCGCAACCGGGACAGGGGTCCGAGCAGTACTTC	CASSQPGQGSEQYF
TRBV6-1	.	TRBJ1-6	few	TGTGCCAGCAGTGTTCTCCGGACGGAGAATTCACCCCTCCACTTT	CASSVLRTENSPLHF
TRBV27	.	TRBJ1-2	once	TGTGCCAGCAGTCTCTCGGGATCGAACTATGGCTACACCTTC	CASSLSGSNYGYTF
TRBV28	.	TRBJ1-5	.	TGTGCCAGCAGTTCCACCTATAGCAATCAGCCCCAGCATTTT	CASSSTYSNQPQHF
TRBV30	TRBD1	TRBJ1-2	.	TGTGCCTGGAGCCAGGGACAGGGGAGTAACTATGGCTACACCTTC	CAWSQGQGSNYGYTF
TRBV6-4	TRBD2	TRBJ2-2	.	TGTGCCAGCGGCGGGAGCGGCGGGGAGCTGTTTTTT	CASGGSGGELFF
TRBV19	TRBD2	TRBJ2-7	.	TGTGCCAGTAGCCCCTCAGGACTAGTCGAGCAGTACTTC	CASSPSGLVEQYF
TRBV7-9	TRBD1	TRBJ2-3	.	TGTGCCGGGAAGATGACAGGGCCCAGGGAAGATACGCAGTATTTT	CAGKMTGPREDTQYF
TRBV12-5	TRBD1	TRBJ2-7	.	TGTGCTAGTGGACCGACAGGGGGCGCTTGGTACGAGCAGTACTTC	CASGPTGGAWYEQYF
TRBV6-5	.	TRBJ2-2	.	TGTGCCAGCAGTTACTCTTCGGGAGACACCGGGGAGCTGTTTTTT	CASSYSSGDTGELFF
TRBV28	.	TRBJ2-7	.	TGTGCCAGCAGTTCGACAGGACAGTACGAGCAGTACTTC	CASSSTGQYEQYF
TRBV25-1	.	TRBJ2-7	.	TGTGCCAGCAGTGAAGTCGGGGGCTCCTACGAGCAGTACTTC	CASSEVGGSYEQYF
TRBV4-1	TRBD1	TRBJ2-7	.	TGCGCCAGCAGCCAACAACCTGACCGGGACAGAGGAAATGAGCAGTACTTC	CASSQQPDRDRGNEQYF
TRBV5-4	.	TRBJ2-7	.	TGTGCCAGCAGCTTGAGGGACTCCGACGAGCAGTACTTC	CASSLRDSDEQYF
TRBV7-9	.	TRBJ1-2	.	TGTGCCAGCAGCCCTGGGTATCCTAACTATGGCTACACCTTC	CASSPGYPNYGYTF
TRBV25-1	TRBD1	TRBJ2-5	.	TGTGCCAGCAGTGAGGTCGGGACAGAAGAGACCCAGTACTTC	CASSEVGTEETQYF
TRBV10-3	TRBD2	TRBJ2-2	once	TGTGCCATCAGTGAGGAAGCGGGGGGGCCAGTCGGGGAGCTGTTTTTT	CAISEEAGGPVGELFF
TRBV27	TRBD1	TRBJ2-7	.	TGTGCCAGCAGTTTATTGGGGGGACAGGGGGGCTACGAGCAGTACTTC	CASSLLGGQGGYEQYF
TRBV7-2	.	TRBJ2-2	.	TGTGCCAGCAGCTTATGGTTGAACACCGGGGAGCTGTTTTTT	CASSLWLNTGELFF
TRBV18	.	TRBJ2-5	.	TGTGCCAGCTCACAAAGTCGGGGCCAAGAGACCCAGTACTTC	CASSQSRGQETQYF
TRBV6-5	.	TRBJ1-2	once	TGTGCCAGCAGTTACTCCGCAGACTTCTATGGCTACACCTTC	CASSYSADFYGYTF
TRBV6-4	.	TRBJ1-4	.	TGTGCCAGAAAGTCAAACGGTTCTAATGAAAAACTGTTTTTT	CARKSNGSNEKLFF
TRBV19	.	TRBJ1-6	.	TGTGCCAGTAGTATTGGACACCGCTCCTATAATTCACCCCTCCACTTT	CASSIGHRSYNSPLHF
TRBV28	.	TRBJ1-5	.	TGTGCCAGCAGTGAGGGCCCCGGGAGCAATCAGCCCCAGCATTTT	CASSEGPGSNQPQHF
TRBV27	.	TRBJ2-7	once	TGTGCCAGCAGTCCTTTCGGCTCCCTCTACGAGCAGTACTTC	CASSPFGSLYEQYF
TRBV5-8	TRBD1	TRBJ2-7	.	TGTGCCAGCAGCTGGCGTGGGACAGGGATCTACGAGCAGTACTTC	CASSWRGTGIYEQYF
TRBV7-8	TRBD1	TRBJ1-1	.	TGTGCCAGCAGCCCAATCACAGGGGCTGAGAGCACTGAAGCTTTCTTT	CASSPITGAESTEAFF
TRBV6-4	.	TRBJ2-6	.	TGTGCCAGCAACCCGGGGCAAACGAGCTCTGGGGCCAACGTCCTGACTTTC	CASNPGQTSSGANVLTF
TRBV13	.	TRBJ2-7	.	TGTGCCAGCAGCTTACAGGGGGGATTATACGAGCAGTACTTC	CASSLQGGLYEQYF